A single T cell receptor (beta chain) is shown here with its context. Its antigen is not yet known. No much larger clonotype is one base removed from it; base qualities were not supplied. This sample stems from a study of T-cell memory formation after mild COVID-19 (TCRdb year 2021). Study-level background: TCR sequence clusters from the two donors were found to be largely donor specific. Longitudinal TCRalpha and TCRbeta repertoire sequencing tracked T-cell clones expanding and contracting after mild COVID-19 in a couple of donors. Two young, previously healthy adult volunteers, one female and one male, were included in the cohort. General conclusions and limits of the study: The study included only a couple of mild cases, and larger cohorts that include severe cases with pre-infection samples were judged to be necessary. Whether the second-wave clones peaking on day 37 were SARS-CoV-2 specific was not confirmed. Contracting CD4+ clones were found mainly in CM and EM memory subsets, while CD8+ clones were enriched in EMRA. The detection of some responding clones in pre-infection memory suggests that pre-existing cross-reactive memory T cells joined the SARS-CoV-2 response. Balanced CD4/CD8 phenotypes were observed for clones contracting from day 15 to 85, whereas a bias towards CD4+ was observed for a second wave of clones expanding from day 15 to 37.

Ficoll-Paque density gradient centrifugation was the method used to isolate PBMCs. V loses 1 base of germline sequence and J loses 0 bases, and the interval between the two ends is 12 bases. Spanning cysteine to phenylalanine, the CDR3 consists of 16 amino acids. CDR3 DNA is the only sequence kept; it has 48 bases, read in frame from the first base. The germline V gene provides CDR1 LGHNA and CDR2 YNFKEQ. These reads were obtained on an Illumina NovaSeq 6000. TCRalpha and TCRbeta cDNA libraries were built by 5'RACE with constant-segment primers, adding sample barcodes and unique molecular identifiers. RNA was extracted from every sample with Trizol reagent. Libraries were amplified in two PCR steps, with a second sample barcode and Illumina TruSeq adapters added in the second step. Sequencing of the libraries was done on an Illumina NovaSeq, producing 2 x 150 bp paired-end reads. The source study handled its data this way. With migec v1.2.7, reads were demultiplexed and then collapsed into UMI-guided consensus sequences. With mixcr v2.1.11, UMI consensuses were aligned to TRA and TRB V and J templates and assembled into clonotypes. Clonotypes were classified as expanded or contracted when called significant by both edgeR and NoisET, with noise models trained on biological replicates. For edgeR calls, a false discovery rate-adjusted p below 0.01 and a log2 fold-change threshold of 1 were applied. PCA with hierarchical clustering of max-normalized trajectories of the 1000 most abundant clonotypes was used as exploratory dynamics analysis. The CD4 or CD8 phenotype of responding clones was assigned using the separately sequenced CD4+ and CD8+ repertoires. TCRdb redid the processing of the public reads, applying fastp at Q25 and MiXCR, and retained in-frame beta chains. For every CDR3 protein sequence, its rows merge into one entry that carries the most common genes and DNA. What appears here as the V and J calls and clone size reflects TCRdb's work, not the paper's. Counted in this sample were 350,000 or so distinct CDR3 sequences; roughly 19% of them appeared once. Jointly, the top ten make up roughly a fifth of the sample.

The V and J genes are TRBV4-2 and TRBJ1-2; the D gene identity is not certain. The source of this sequence is a man aged 18 to 29 who had mild COVID-19 (a few samples of this study predate the infection). The sample titles of this study are shuffled in the database, so cell type and time point are left out; the donor was told from shared clones. Sequencing was done on a sample of PBMCs or a T cell subset sorted from them (not recorded which). DNA sequence: TGTGCCAGCAGCCAAGGGAGACGGCTAGCTAACTATGGCTACACCTTC. The resulting protein is CASSQGRRLANYGYTF.